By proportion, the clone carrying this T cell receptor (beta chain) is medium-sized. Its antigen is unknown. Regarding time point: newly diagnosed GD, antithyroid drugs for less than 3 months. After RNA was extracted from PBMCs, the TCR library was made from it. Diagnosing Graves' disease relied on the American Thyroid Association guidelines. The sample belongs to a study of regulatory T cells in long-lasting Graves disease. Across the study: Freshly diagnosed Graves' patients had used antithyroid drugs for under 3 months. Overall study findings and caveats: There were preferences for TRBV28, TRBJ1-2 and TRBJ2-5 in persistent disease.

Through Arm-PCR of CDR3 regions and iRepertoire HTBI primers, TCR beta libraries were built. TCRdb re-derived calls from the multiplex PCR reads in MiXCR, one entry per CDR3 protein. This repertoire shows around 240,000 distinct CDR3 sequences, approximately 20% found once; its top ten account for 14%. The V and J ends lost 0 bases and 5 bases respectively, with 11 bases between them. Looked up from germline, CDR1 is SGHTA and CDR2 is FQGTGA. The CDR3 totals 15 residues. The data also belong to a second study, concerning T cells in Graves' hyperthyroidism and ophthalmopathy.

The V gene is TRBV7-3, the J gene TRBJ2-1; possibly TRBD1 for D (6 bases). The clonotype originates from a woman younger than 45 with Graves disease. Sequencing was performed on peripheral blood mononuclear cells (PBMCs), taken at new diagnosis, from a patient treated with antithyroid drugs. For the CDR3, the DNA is TGTGCCAGCAGCTTAACCAGGGGAGCTCACAATGAGCAGTTCTTC. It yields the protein CASSLTRGAHNEQFF.